These 15 T cell receptor delta chains were all obtained from the same sample, sequenced in a study of gamma delta lymphoproliferative disorders and STAT genes. The receptor sequences were amplified from genomic DNA of peripheral blood mononuclear cells. TCRdb made new clone calls on the multiplex PCR reads using CATT. This table holds 2,300 or so delta-chain clones, about 1.5% found once. The sequencing input was blood. Receptor source: a human donor in good health.

Remarks on this clone: TCRdb's protein for this DNA is that of a much larger clone and differs from the translation at residues 3 and 12, likely a read error; the protein shown is the DNA translation. The rearrangement uses TRDV2 and TRDJ1; D is perhaps TRDD3 (6 bases). Germline V gives CDR1 GEAIGNYY, CDR2 EKD. This CDR3 is built from 17 residues. The CDR3 is CAYDTLGVAGDNDKLIF. In DNA, the CDR3 is TGTGCCTATGACACCTTAGGAGTAGCGGGGGACAACGATAAACTCATCTTT.

The rearrangement joins TRDV3 to TRDJ1; D perhaps matches TRDD3 (5 bases). This CDR3 has 15 amino acids. The germline gives CDR1 TVYSNPD, CDR2 GDNSRS (reference sequence). Trimming pared 3 bases from V and 0 bases from J, leaving 17 bases between. DNA of the CDR3: TGTGCCTTGGCAATTAATTACTGGCACACCGATAAACTCATCTTT. It specifies CALAINYWHTDKLIF.

This clone was counted between two and nine times. A read error likely explains why the TCRdb protein, taken from a much larger clone, differs from this DNA's translation at residue 10; the protein shown is translated from the DNA. The V call is TRDV1, the J call TRDJ1; D is uncertain. The germline V gene has CDR1 TSWWSYY and CDR2 QGS. The CDR3 has 16 amino acids. Trimming shortened V by 3 bases and J by 1 base, and 15 bases separated the two germline ends. The CDR3 is CALGDLEGRSTDKLIF. The CDR3 DNA follows: TGTGCTCTTGGGGATCTAGAAGGCCGGAGCACCGATAAACTCATCTTT.

Regarding this clone: A far bigger clonotype differs at one base, so this is likely a read error. The same CDR3 is also encoded by other DNA sequences in this sample. The chain recombines TRDV1 with TRDJ1, with 7 bases matching TRDD3. This CDR3 region has 20 residues. Germline V gene sequence: CDR1 TSWWSYY, CDR2 QGS. The CDR3 region has the DNA TGTGCCCTTGGGGAATGGGGCGTCGGACGTGGGGGACCGTACACCGATAAACTCATCTTT. It specifies CALGEWGVGRGGPYTDKLIF.

A remark on this clone: The protein that TCRdb holds for this DNA derives from a much larger clone and differs from the translated DNA at residue 5, which likely indicates a read error; the protein shown here is translated from the DNA. V gene TRDV2 combines with J gene TRDJ1, with TRDD3 identical over 7 bases. Germline CDR1 is GEAIGNYY and CDR2 is EKD. J was trimmed by 0 bases and V by 3 bases; bases with no gene match: 15. The CDR3 contains 18 residues. Here the CDR3 DNA reads TGTGCCTGTGACGCCGTTTCGGGCCTGGGGGGGTACACCGATAAACTCATCTTT. Translating it yields CACDAVSGLGGYTDKLIF.

To note about this clone: The TCRdb record carries a much larger clone's protein, which differs from this DNA's translation at residue 8; a read error is the likely cause, and the protein listed here is the DNA translation. This chain joins TRDV1 and TRDJ1; 11 positions match TRDD3. Trimming cost V 0 bases and J 0 bases; bases outside gene matches: 24. The germline gives CDR1 TSWWSYY, CDR2 QGS. The CDR3 is 24 residues long. In DNA form, the CDR3 reads TGTGCTCTTGGGGAACTATTGGTCTACGCACTTAGTGGGGGATACGCAGTGTACACCGATAAACTCATCTTT. Its translation: CALGELLVYALSGGYAVYTDKLIF.

Notes on this clone: TCRdb attributes to this sequence the protein of a much larger clone, which differs from the DNA translation at residue 9; a read error is likely, and the protein displayed is translated from the DNA. J is TRDJ1 and V is TRDV1; 12 bases line up with TRDD3. The V segment lost 1 base and the J segment 2 bases; nucleotides outside the gene matches: 20. This CDR3 is built from 22 residues. The germline V gene has CDR1 TSWWSYY and CDR2 QGS. CDR3 bases: TGTGCTCTTGGGGAACCTTTATTCCCACTAAGGTACTGGGGGATACAGACCGATAAACTCATCTTT. Translating gives CALGEPLFPLRYWGIQTDKLIF.

This clone was counted only a few times. The TCRdb record carries a much larger clone's protein, which differs from this DNA's translation at residue 9; a read error is the likely cause, and the protein listed here is the DNA translation. The chain uses TRDV2 and TRDJ1; 7 bases line up with TRDD3. CDR3 size: 22 residues. Germline V gene sequence: CDR1 GEAIGNYY, CDR2 EKD. V lost 0 bases, J lost 0 bases, and 24 bases stayed unmatched. The CDR3 here is CACDTVGLEDTSLLKYTDKLIF. The DNA of the CDR3 is TGTGCCTGTGACACCGTAGGGCTGGAGGATACGTCTTTATTAAAATACACCGATAAACTCATCTTT.

On this clone: The protein TCRdb gives is from a much larger clone and does not agree with this DNA's translation at residue 22, likely a read error; the protein shown here comes from the DNA. The chain combines TRDV1 with TRDJ1; 13 bases are a match to TRDD3. Germline CDR1 and CDR2: TSWWSYY and QGS. The CDR3 runs to 25 residues. The CDR3 coding sequence is TGTGCTCTTGGGGAACCGTTACTAACCCGTACTGGGGGATACGCGAAGAAGCTCTACACCGATGAACTCATCTTT. Translation gives CALGEPLLTRTGGYAKKLYTDELIF.

This clone is hyperexpanded (1% or more) within its sample. The sample contains more than one DNA sequence encoding this CDR3. The chain uses TRDV3 and TRDJ1, with 7 bases that match TRDD3. CDR1 is TVYSNPD, CDR2 GDNSRS, per germline (reference sequence). This CDR3 has 17 amino acids. Unmatched junction bases numbered 21, after V lost 4 bases and J lost 4 bases. CDR3 bases: TGTGCCTCTAACCCCCCCCATAAGTGGGGGACCGACGATAAACTCATCTTT. As protein: CASNPPHKWGTDDKLIF.

This clone has more than one count but fewer than ten. One base separates it from a far larger clone, so it is likely a read error. The identical CDR3 is also encoded by other nucleotide sequences in the sample. This rearrangement joins TRDV3 to TRDJ2; 9 nucleotides agree with TRDD3. The CDR3 runs 14 residues. From germline, CDR1 is TVYSNPD and CDR2 GDNSRS (reference sequence). V lost 2 bases to trimming and J lost 0 bases; unmatched junction nucleotides: 1. DNA for the CDR3: TGTGCCTTTTTGGGGGATACTTTGACAGCACAACTCTTCTTT. It yields the protein CAFLGDTLTAQLFF.

By frequency in the sample, this clone is hyperexpanded. Other DNA sequences in the sample encode the same CDR3. CDR3 sequence: CALGEPLLTRTGGYAKKLYTDKLIF. CDR3 sequence (DNA): TGTGCTCTTGGGGAACCGTTACTAACCCGTACTGGGGGATACGCGAAGAAGCTCTACACCGATAAACTCATCTTT. This rearrangement joins TRDV1 to TRDJ1; 13 nucleotides align to TRDD3. The CDR3 is 25 residues long. CDR1 and CDR2 (germline): TSWWSYY, QGS. Trimming cost V 1 base and J 0 bases; bases outside gene matches: 26.

On this clone: The amino acid sequence in TCRdb belongs to a much larger clone and departs from this DNA's translation at residue 5, likely a sequencing read error; the sequence shown is translated from the DNA. The chain combines TRDV1 with TRDJ1; TRDD3 matches 9 bases. From germline, CDR1 is TSWWSYY and CDR2 QGS. The V gene end was trimmed by 4 bases and the J gene end by 0 bases; junction bases not matched to a gene: 12. The CDR3 contains 18 residues. Here the CDR3 reads CALGGWGTGGRYTDKLIF. DNA of the CDR3: TGTGCTCTTGGGGGATGGGGGACTGGGGGACGGTACACCGATAAACTCATCTTT.

This clone was counted a few times. Translating this DNA gives a protein that differs at residue 3 from the TCRdb one, which belongs to a much larger clone; a read error is likely, and the protein shown is this translation. This chain connects TRDV2 to TRDJ1; TRDD3 agrees at 10 bases. This CDR3 has 16 amino acids. Germline V gene lookup returns CDR1 GEAIGNYY and CDR2 EKD. In DNA form, the CDR3 reads TGTGCCCGTGACAACCTGGGGGATAAGAACACCGATAAACTCATCTTT. Encoded protein: CARDNLGDKNTDKLIF.

This clone has only a few counts. A far larger clone is just one base off, so this is likely a read error. The same CDR3 is also encoded by other DNA sequences in this sample. The CDR3 DNA sequence: TGTGCTCTTGGGGAAACATACTTCCCACTCATGCTAAGGGGGAAAACCGATAAACTCATCTTT. Translated: CALGETYFPLMLRGKTDKLIF. The J gene is TRDJ1, the V gene TRDV1, with D tentatively TRDD3 (6 bases). Germline assignment: CDR1 TSWWSYY and CDR2 QGS. The CDR3 runs to 21 residues. V was trimmed by 2 bases and J by 2 bases, leaving 30 bases between them.